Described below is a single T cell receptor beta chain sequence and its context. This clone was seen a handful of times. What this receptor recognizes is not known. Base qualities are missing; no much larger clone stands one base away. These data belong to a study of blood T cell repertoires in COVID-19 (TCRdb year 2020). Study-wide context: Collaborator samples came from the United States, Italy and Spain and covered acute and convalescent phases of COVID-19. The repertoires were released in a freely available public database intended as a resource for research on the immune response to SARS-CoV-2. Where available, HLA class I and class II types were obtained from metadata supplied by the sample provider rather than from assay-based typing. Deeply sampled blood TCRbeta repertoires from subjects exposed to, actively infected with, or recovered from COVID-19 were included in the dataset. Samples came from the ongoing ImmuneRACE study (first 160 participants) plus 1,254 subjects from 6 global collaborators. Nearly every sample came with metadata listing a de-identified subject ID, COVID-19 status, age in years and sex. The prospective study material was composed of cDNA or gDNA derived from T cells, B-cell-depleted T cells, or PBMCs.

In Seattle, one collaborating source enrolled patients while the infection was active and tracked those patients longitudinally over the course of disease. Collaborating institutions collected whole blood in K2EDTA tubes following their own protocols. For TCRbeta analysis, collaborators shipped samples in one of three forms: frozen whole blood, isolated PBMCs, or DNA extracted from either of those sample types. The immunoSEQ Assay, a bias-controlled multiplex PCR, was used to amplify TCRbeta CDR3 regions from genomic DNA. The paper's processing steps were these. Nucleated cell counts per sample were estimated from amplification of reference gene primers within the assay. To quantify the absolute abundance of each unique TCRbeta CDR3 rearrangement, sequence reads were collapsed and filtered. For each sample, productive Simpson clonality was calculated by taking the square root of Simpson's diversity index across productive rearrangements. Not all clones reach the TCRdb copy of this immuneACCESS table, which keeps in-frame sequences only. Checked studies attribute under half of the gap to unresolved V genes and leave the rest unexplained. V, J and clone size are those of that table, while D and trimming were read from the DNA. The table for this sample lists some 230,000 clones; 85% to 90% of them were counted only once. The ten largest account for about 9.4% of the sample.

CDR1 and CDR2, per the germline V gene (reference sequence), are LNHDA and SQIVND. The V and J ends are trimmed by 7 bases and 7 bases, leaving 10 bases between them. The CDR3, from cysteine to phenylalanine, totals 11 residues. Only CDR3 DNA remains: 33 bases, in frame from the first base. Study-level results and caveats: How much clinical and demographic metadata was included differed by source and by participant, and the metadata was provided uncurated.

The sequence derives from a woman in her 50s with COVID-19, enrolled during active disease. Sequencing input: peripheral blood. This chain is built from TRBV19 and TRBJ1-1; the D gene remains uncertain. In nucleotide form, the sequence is TGTGCCAGTATAACGTCGAGTGAAGCTTTCTTT. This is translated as CASITSSEAFF.